A selection of T cell receptor beta chains follows, all from one sample in a study of T cell repertoires in cytomegalovirus infection. TCRdb reprocessed the reads with MiXCR, giving one entry per CDR3 protein. The repertoire consists of about 830,000 distinct CDR3 sequences, with around a third occurring once and the leading ten covering 9.5% to 15%. No antigen is known for these receptors. The sample was cultured CD8+ T cells from PBMCs, taken from culture after CMV antigen stimulation. All receptors derive from a human donor in good health (CMV status not recorded). Some clones in this sample may be carry-over from other donors' samples. Both conserved end residues are part of each CDR3. D genes are given only for firm matches. Not all rows give a size; the values are once, few, many and, for expanded clones, a class.

clone_size: -; d_call: -; v_call: TRBV4-1; j_call: TRBJ1-1; cdr3_aa: CASSHDSTGASTEAFF; cdr3_nt: TGCGCCAGCAGCCACGACTCGACAGGAGCGAGTACTGAAGCTTTCTTT
clone_size: -; d_call: -; v_call: TRBV5-5; j_call: TRBJ1-1; cdr3_aa: CASIRYSTEAFF; cdr3_nt: TGTGCCAGCATCCGATATTCCACTGAAGCTTTCTTT
clone_size: many; d_call: -; v_call: TRBV7-9; j_call: TRBJ1-5; cdr3_aa: CASSLGGGRVQPQHF; cdr3_nt: TGTGCCAGCAGCTTGGGGGGCGGTAGGGTTCAGCCCCAGCATTTT
clone_size: few; d_call: -; v_call: TRBV25-1; j_call: TRBJ1-1; cdr3_aa: CASSEIHGGTEAFF; cdr3_nt: TGTGCCAGCAGTGAGATCCATGGGGGGACTGAAGCTTTCTTT
clone_size: few; d_call: TRBD1; v_call: TRBV3-1; j_call: TRBJ2-5; cdr3_aa: CASSPITGTGVYQETQYF; cdr3_nt: TGTGCCAGCAGTCCAATAACCGGGACAGGGGTGTACCAAGAGACCCAGTACTTC
clone_size: -; d_call: -; v_call: TRBV24-1; j_call: TRBJ2-3; cdr3_aa: CATSDWDSHTQYF; cdr3_nt: TGTGCCACCAGTGATTGGGACTCCCATACGCAGTATTTT
clone_size: few; d_call: -; v_call: TRBV19; j_call: TRBJ2-2; cdr3_aa: CASSIKGNREMTGELFF; cdr3_nt: TGTGCCAGTAGTATAAAGGGAAACAGGGAGATGACCGGGGAGCTGTTTTTT
clone_size: many; d_call: -; v_call: TRBV7-4; j_call: TRBJ1-1; cdr3_aa: CASSPEYTEAFF; cdr3_nt: TGTGCCAGCAGCCCGGAATACACTGAAGCTTTCTTT
clone_size: -; d_call: -; v_call: TRBV29-1; j_call: TRBJ2-3; cdr3_aa: CSVEGDTQYF; cdr3_nt: TGCAGCGTTGAGGGAGATACGCAGTATTTT
clone_size: few; d_call: -; v_call: TRBV19; j_call: TRBJ1-1; cdr3_aa: CASRMTTLSTEAFF; cdr3_nt: TGTGCCAGTAGGATGACGACACTTTCCACTGAAGCTTTCTTT
clone_size: few; d_call: -; v_call: TRBV15; j_call: TRBJ1-4; cdr3_aa: CATSSTASLEKLFF; cdr3_nt: TGTGCCACCAGCAGTACCGCGAGTCTCGAAAAACTGTTTTTT
clone_size: -; d_call: TRBD2; v_call: TRBV5-3; j_call: TRBJ2-2; cdr3_aa: CASSLPSGGHVTGELFF; cdr3_nt: TGTGCCAGCAGCCTACCTTCGGGGGGGCACGTCACCGGGGAGCTGTTTTTT
clone_size: few; d_call: -; v_call: TRBV27; j_call: TRBJ1-2; cdr3_aa: CASSLRTEAANYGYTF; cdr3_nt: TGTGCCAGCAGTTTGAGGACCGAGGCAGCTAACTATGGCTACACCTTC
clone_size: few; d_call: -; v_call: TRBV6-6; j_call: TRBJ2-7; cdr3_aa: CASSLSPAGRNYEQYF; cdr3_nt: TGTGCCAGCAGCCTGTCACCGGCGGGACGGAACTACGAGCAGTACTTC
clone_size: many; d_call: TRBD2; v_call: TRBV7-8; j_call: TRBJ2-5; cdr3_aa: CASSPPGGPGQTQYF; cdr3_nt: TGTGCCAGCAGCCCACCGGGGGGGCCTGGACAGACCCAGTACTTC
clone_size: -; d_call: -; v_call: TRBV7-9; j_call: TRBJ1-1; cdr3_aa: CASSKASLNTEAFF; cdr3_nt: TGTGCCAGCTCAAAAGCTAGCTTGAACACTGAAGCTTTCTTT
clone_size: -; d_call: -; v_call: TRBV7-9; j_call: TRBJ2-6; cdr3_aa: CASSLASGAGANVLTF; cdr3_nt: TGTGCCAGCAGCTTAGCGTCGGGGGCTGGGGCCAACGTCCTGACTTTC
clone_size: -; d_call: -; v_call: TRBV20-1; j_call: TRBJ2-2; cdr3_aa: CSARAEDGELFF; cdr3_nt: TGCAGTGCTAGAGCGGAGGACGGGGAGCTGTTTTTT
clone_size: -; d_call: -; v_call: TRBV7-7; j_call: TRBJ2-2; cdr3_aa: CASRPDTGELFF; cdr3_nt: TGTGCTAGCAGACCGGACACCGGGGAGCTGTTTTTT
clone_size: -; d_call: TRBD2; v_call: TRBV7-6; j_call: TRBJ2-3; cdr3_aa: CVSSSGLAGTSTDTQYF; cdr3_nt: TGTGTCAGCAGCTCCGGACTAGCGGGGACTAGCACAGATACGCAGTATTTT
clone_size: -; d_call: -; v_call: TRBV15; j_call: TRBJ2-7; cdr3_aa: CATSADSSYEQYF; cdr3_nt: TGTGCCACCAGCGCAGACTCTTCCTACGAGCAGTACTTC
clone_size: many; d_call: -; v_call: TRBV7-8; j_call: TRBJ1-2; cdr3_aa: CASSFEGGDGYTF; cdr3_nt: TGTGCCAGCAGCTTTGAAGGGGGAGATGGCTACACCTTC
clone_size: -; d_call: -; v_call: TRBV6-8; j_call: TRBJ1-1; cdr3_aa: CASSYGSVGGTEAFF; cdr3_nt: TGTGCCAGCAGTTACGGGTCGGTCGGTGGTACTGAAGCTTTCTTT
clone_size: -; d_call: TRBD1; v_call: TRBV7-4; j_call: TRBJ2-7; cdr3_aa: CASSPQDRGHEQYF; cdr3_nt: TGTGCCAGCAGCCCTCAAGACAGGGGCCACGAGCAGTACTTC
clone_size: many; d_call: TRBD1; v_call: TRBV5-1; j_call: TRBJ1-4; cdr3_aa: CASSLYQGDEKLFF; cdr3_nt: TGCGCCAGCAGCTTGTACCAGGGGGACGAAAAACTGTTTTTT
clone_size: -; d_call: TRBD1; v_call: TRBV12-3/TRBV12-4; j_call: TRBJ1-2; cdr3_aa: CASSSPLDRGYGYTF; cdr3_nt: TGTGCCAGCAGTTCACCCTTGGACAGGGGGTATGGCTACACCTTC
clone_size: -; d_call: TRBD2; v_call: TRBV6-6; j_call: TRBJ2-5; cdr3_aa: CASSFGLAQLQETQYF; cdr3_nt: TGTGCCAGCAGTTTTGGACTAGCGCAGTTACAAGAGACCCAGTACTTC
clone_size: -; d_call: TRBD2; v_call: TRBV9; j_call: TRBJ2-2; cdr3_aa: CASSAQRGAHTGELFF; cdr3_nt: TGTGCCAGCAGCGCCCAGCGGGGGGCCCACACCGGGGAGCTGTTTTTT
clone_size: -; d_call: TRBD1; v_call: TRBV20-1; j_call: TRBJ1-1; cdr3_aa: CSASGGQGARNTEAFF; cdr3_nt: TGCAGTGCCTCCGGCGGACAGGGGGCGCGTAACACTGAAGCTTTCTTT